The 24 T cell receptor beta chains reported below all come from one sample, sequenced in a study of regulatory T cells in long-lasting Graves disease. With iRepertoire HTBI primers and Arm-PCR of CDR3 regions, TCR beta libraries were built. Each CDR3 protein is one row after TCRdb ran MiXCR on the multiplex PCR reads. The data show 420,000 or so distinct CDR3 sequences, with less than 20% seen just once and about 25% held by the top ten. The time point is: newly diagnosed GD, antithyroid drugs for less than 3 months. From RNA extracted from PBMCs, the TCR library was made. These data also formed part of another study, on T cells in Graves' hyperthyroidism and ophthalmopathy.

Sample: peripheral blood mononuclear cells (PBMCs), taken at new diagnosis, from a patient treated with antithyroid drugs. These receptors came from a woman aged 18-29 years with Graves disease.

The chain couples TRBV7-9 to TRBJ2-1; D possibly corresponds to TRBD1 (5 bases). Germline V gene lookup returns CDR1 SEHNR and CDR2 FQNEAQ (reference sequence). The CDR3 runs 14 residues. V was cut by 3 bases and J by 8 bases, with 14 bases left in between. CDR3 DNA: TGTGCCAGCAGCTTCAGGGATACAATCGATGAGCAGTTCTTC. Translating it yields CASSFRDTIDEQFF.

The sample holds many counts of this clonotype. V and J are TRBV20-1 and TRBJ2-7, with 13 positions matching TRBD2. The CDR3 is made up of 14 amino acids. V gave up 8 bases and J gave up 1 base; unmatched junction bases: 5. Per germline, CDR1 DFQATT and CDR2 SNEGSKA (reference sequence). The CDR3 DNA reads TGCAGTCCCCGGGGACTAGCGGGATCCTACGAGCAGTACTTC. Its translation is CSPRGLAGSYEQYF.

This clonotype has a count of ten or more. The rearrangement joins TRBV5-6 to TRBJ1-1; a possible D gene is TRBD1 (5 bases). This CDR3 is 12 amino acids long. The germline CDR1 and CDR2 sequences are SGHDT and YYEEEE. Trimming shortened V by 0 bases and J by 12 bases, and 12 bases separated the two germline ends. CDR3 amino acids: CASSLGDSETFF. The DNA for the CDR3 is TGTGCCAGCAGCTTGGGAGACAGTGAGACTTTCTTT.

This clonotype has a count of ten or more. V usage is TRBV27 and J usage is TRBJ1-1; possible D gene TRBD1, 6 bases. This CDR3 is 16 amino acids long. Trimming pared 5 bases from V and 0 bases from J, leaving 16 bases between. Germline CDR1 reads MNHEY; CDR2 reads SMNVEV (reference sequence). Here the CDR3 reads CASSPRTGTMNTEAFF. CDR3 coding DNA: TGTGCCAGCAGTCCCCGGACGGGGACAATGAACACTGAAGCTTTCTTT.

About this clonotype itself: A much larger clone lies a single base off, so this may be a read error. The V call is TRBV7-2, the J call TRBJ1-2; D remains unclear. The CDR3 is made up of 12 amino acids. Germline CDR1 reads SGHTA; CDR2 reads FQGNSA. V was clipped by 1 base and J by 6 bases, with 6 bases between them. The chain's CDR3 is CASSLDAHGYTF. The CDR3 DNA reads as TGTGCCAGCAGCTTAGACGCCCATGGCTACACCTTC.

This clonotype was observed at least ten times. This rearrangement joins TRBV10-3 to TRBJ2-5; 10 positions agree with TRBD1. The CDR3 runs to 16 residues. The trim removed 3 bases at V and 9 bases at J, leaving 13 bases unmatched. CDR1 is ENHRY and CDR2 is SYGVKD in the germline V gene. The CDR3 sequence is CAISDPGQGNKRPQYF. In nucleotides, the CDR3 is TGTGCCATCAGTGATCCGGGACAGGGGAACAAGAGACCCCAGTACTTC.

The table lists this clonotype with many counts. The genes are TRBV12-3 or TRBV12-4 and TRBJ2-1; the D gene could be TRBD1 or TRBD2 (5 bases each). The CDR3 sequence is 17 residues long. V was pared by 7 bases and J by 0 bases, with 19 bases between. CDR3 DNA sequence: TGTGCCAGCACCCTCGAAGTAGGGGAGAGCTCCTACAATGAGCAGTTCTTC. Encoded protein: CASTLEVGESSYNEQFF.

The chain combines TRBV6-2 or TRBV6-3 with TRBJ1-6; perhaps TRBD1 as D (5 bases). CDR1 MNHEY and CDR2 SVGEGT come from the germline V gene. The CDR3 covers 14 residues. V was pared by 6 bases and J by 10 bases, with 16 bases between. For the CDR3, the DNA is TGTGCCAGCAGATTCAGGGTGGAGTACTCACCCCTCCACTTT. Translated: CASRFRVEYSPLHF.

This clonotype has just a few counts. A read error is the likely source, as a far larger clone sits one nucleotide away. The chain employs TRBV28 and TRBJ2-1; D gene ambiguous. The ends were cut back, 3 bases at V and 10 bases at J, with 13 bases in the middle. The CDR3 is 13 residues long. CDR1 MDHEN and CDR2 SYDVKM come from the germline V gene. CDR3 coding DNA: TGTGCCAGCAGTTTCGGCCGCGCTGACGAGCAGTTCTTC. Encoded protein: CASSFGRADEQFF.

Ten or more counts support this clonotype. The rearrangement joins TRBV5-1 to TRBJ2-1; the match to TRBD2 covers 7 bases. The CDR3 spans 13 residues. Germline CDR1 is SGHRS and CDR2 is YFSETQ. J was trimmed by 10 bases and V by 1 base; bases with no gene match: 5. The CDR3 loop is CASSLKTSSEQFF. The CDR3 DNA sequence: TGCGCCAGCAGCTTGAAGACTAGCAGCGAGCAGTTCTTC. Full variable domain (rest looked up from reference TRBV5-1 and TRBJ2-1): KAGVTQTPRYLIKTRGQQVTLSCSPISGHRSVSWYQQTPGQGLQFLFEYFSETQRNKGNFPGRFSGRQFSNSRSEMNVSTLELGDSALYLCASSLKTSSEQFFGPGTRLTVL.

This clonotype was counted many times. The chain links TRBV28 to TRBJ2-7; D might be TRBD1 (7 bases). Germline V gives CDR1 MDHEN, CDR2 SYDVKM. The CDR3 sequence is 15 residues long. With 5 bases removed from V and 6 bases from J, the gap between germline ends came to 20 bases. In DNA, the CDR3 is TGTGCCAGCAGTCCCACGACAGGGACTGGGACCGAGCAGTACTTC. It translates to CASSPTTGTGTEQYF.

This clonotype was recorded many times. J is TRBJ2-7 and V is TRBV20-1; D might be TRBD1 or TRBD2, each matching 6 bases. Germline CDR1 reads DFQATT; CDR2 reads SNEGSKA (reference sequence). The V end was cut by 3 bases, the J end by 4 bases, with 16 bases between. The CDR3 consists of 14 residues. The CDR3 region has the DNA TGCAGTGCTAGGGGGGCCGGGGGCACGTACGAGCAGTACTTC. It yields the protein CSARGAGGTYEQYF.

This clonotype was counted a few times. An end of the junction does not agree with germline; a read error may underlie this. The V and J genes are TRBV6-1 and TRBJ2-7; D unclear. Germline CDR1 and CDR2: MNHNS and SASEGT. The CDR3 runs 15 residues. CDR3 sequence (DNA): TGTGCCAGCAGTGAATGGCGAACGCCAGCCTACGAACAGTACTTC. Amino acids: CASSEWRTPAYEQYF.

This clonotype has a handful of counts. This chain uses TRBV27 with TRBJ2-7; 11 bases match TRBD2. This CDR3 region has 14 residues. Germline V gene lookup returns CDR1 MNHEY and CDR2 SMNVEV (reference sequence). The junction had 2 bases not matched to a gene; V was cut back by 2 bases and J by 5 bases. The CDR3 region has the DNA TGTGCCAGCAGTTTAATAGCGGGAGGGAACGAGCAGTACTTC. Its translation is CASSLIAGGNEQYF.

There are many counts of this clonotype. J is TRBJ1-5 and V is TRBV2; a weak D match, TRBD1 (5 bases). This CDR3 comprises 15 residues. V gave up 3 bases and J gave up 1 base, with 10 bases separating them. Germline CDR1 and CDR2: SNHLY and FYNNEI. The chain's CDR3 is CASSEYGASNQPQHF. The CDR3 DNA is TGTGCCAGCAGTGAGTATGGGGCCAGCAATCAGCCCCAGCATTTT.

This clonotype was seen many times. The rearrangement joins TRBV27 to TRBJ2-1; tentatively, D is TRBD2 (6 bases). The CDR3 covers 15 residues. Trimming took 5 bases from V and 2 from J, leaving 13 bases between them. Per the germline V gene, CDR1 is MNHEY and CDR2 is SMNVEV (reference sequence). The CDR3 loop is CASSPTGVTYNEQFF. The CDR3 coding sequence is TGTGCCAGCAGTCCGACGGGGGTCACCTACAATGAGCAGTTCTTC.

This clonotype was seen many times. The chain uses TRBV3-1 and TRBJ1-5, with a tentative D call TRBD1 (5 bases). The CDR3 loop spans 15 amino acids. V gave up 2 bases and J gave up 6 bases, with 14 bases separating them. Germline values: CDR1 LGHDT, CDR2 YNNKEL (reference sequence). CDR3 residues: CASSQTTSGTQPQHF. The CDR3 DNA reads as TGTGCCAGCAGCCAAACGACCTCAGGGACTCAGCCCCAGCATTTT.

This chain joins TRBV12-3 or TRBV12-4 and TRBJ1-1, with TRBD1 identical over 12 bases. The CDR3 consists of 15 residues. V dropped 6 bases and J dropped 6; count of bases not matched to a gene: 8. The CDR3 DNA sequence: TGTGCCAGCAGGACGCCGGGACAGGGGGCGGCTGAAGCTTTCTTT. Translated: CASRTPGQGAAEAFF.

Comment on this clonotype: A far larger clone differs by one base, so this is likely a read error. The chain links TRBV3-1 to TRBJ2-5, with D tentatively TRBD2 (6 bases). The CDR3 totals 16 residues. Germline lookup yields CDR1 LGHDT and CDR2 YNNKEL (reference sequence). Trimming shortened V by 3 bases and J by 11 bases, and 25 bases separated the two germline ends. Here the CDR3 reads CASSHLGGISYNEQYF. The CDR3 bases are TGTGCCAGCAGCCATTTAGGCGGGATTTCCTACAATGAGCAGTACTTC.

V usage is TRBV5-1 and J usage is TRBJ2-7, with 9 bases fitting TRBD1. Germline-derived CDR1 and CDR2 are SGHRS and YFSETQ. The V gene end was trimmed by 4 bases and the J gene end by 5 bases; junction bases not matched to a gene: 10. The CDR3 is 15 amino acids. The CDR3 sequence: CASSLGLQGAHEQYF. CDR3 sequence (DNA): TGCGCCAGCAGCCTTGGGCTACAGGGGGCCCACGAGCAGTACTTC.

This sequence joins TRBV27 and TRBJ1-6; perhaps TRBD1 as D (6 bases). The V gene's germline CDR1 is MNHEY and CDR2 SMNVEV (reference sequence). V was clipped by 7 bases and J by 5 bases, with 15 bases between them. The CDR3 runs 15 residues. The CDR3 protein is CASTGEGHHNSPLHF. In nucleotides, the CDR3 is TGTGCCAGCACGGGTGAGGGACACCATAATTCACCCCTCCACTTT.

This clonotype was counted ten times or more. The V gene is TRBV2, the J gene TRBJ2-7, with a weak D call TRBD2 (6 bases). The V end lost 9 bases, the J end lost 0 bases, and 15 bases lay between the germline ends. The CDR3 totals 14 residues. Germline V CDR1 and CDR2: SNHLY, FYNNEI. The CDR3 here is CASKTGLNSYEQYF. CDR3 bases: TGTGCCAGTAAGACGGGACTGAACTCCTACGAGCAGTACTTC. Full variable domain (missing parts from reference TRBV2 and TRBJ2-7): EPEVTQTPSHQVTQMGQEVILRCVPISNHLYFYWYRQILGQKVEFLVSFYNNEISEKSEIFDDQFSVERPDGSNFTLKIRSTKLEDSAMYFCASKTGLNSYEQYFGPGTRLTVT.

There are many counts of this clonotype. J is TRBJ2-1 and V is TRBV11-3, with 10 bases fitting TRBD1. In germline, CDR1 is SGHNT, CDR2 YENEEA. V lost 2 bases to trimming and J lost 8 bases; unmatched junction nucleotides: 6. The CDR3 extends over 15 amino acids. The CDR3 sequence is CASSLSGQGKDEQFF. Here the CDR3 DNA reads TGTGCCAGCAGCTTATCGGGACAGGGGAAGGATGAGCAGTTCTTC.

This clonotype was detected a few times. The rearrangement uses TRBV11-1 and TRBJ2-2; 10 bases map to TRBD1. CDR1 and CDR2 (germline): SGHAT, FQDESV (reference sequence). CDR3 length: 15 residues. V was pared by 5 bases and J by 4 bases, with 4 bases of the junction left unmatched. Here the CDR3 DNA reads TGTGCCAGCAGCCAGGGACAGGGGTTCACCGGGGAGCTGTTTTTT. This codes for CASSQGQGFTGELFF. The entire variable domain, with the rest obtained from reference TRBV11-1 and TRBJ2-2, is as follows: EAEVAQSPRYKITEKSQAVAFWCDPISGHATLYWYRQILGQGPELLVQFQDESVVDDSQLPKDRFSAERLKGVDSTLKIQPAELGDSAMYLCASSQGQGFTGELFFGEGSRLTVL.